Listed below are T cell receptor beta chains from one sample, sequenced in a study of T cell repertoires in ileal Crohn's disease. Measured with immunoSEQ multiplex PCR; TCRdb has only the in-frame clones, and not every one. The repertoire holds 13,000 or so clones, with roughly 80% as singletons. What was sequenced was ileal tissue. These receptor sequences come from an adult with Crohn's disease. Both conserved end residues are part of each CDR3. Fields, in order: clone size, D gene, J gene, V gene, CDR3 DNA, CDR3 protein. D genes are given only for firm matches. Only part of the rows carry a size: once, few, many, or a class if the clone is expanded.

. TRBD1 TRBJ2-7 TRBV6-5 TGTGCCAGCAACAGGGGTGGCTCCTACGAGCAGTACTTC CASNRGGSYEQYF
few . TRBJ1-1 TRBV5-4 TGTGCCAGCAGCTTGGGGGGCCGGTACACTGAAGCTTTCTTT CASSLGGRYTEAFF
. TRBD2 TRBJ2-2 TRBV4-3 TGCGCCAGCAGCCCCCTGGGGACTATTGCGAACACCGGGGAGCTGTTTTTT CASSPLGTIANTGELFF
. . TRBJ1-3 TRBV19 TGTGCCTCAACCCGGGGGGAGGCTGGAAACACCATATATTTT CASTRGEAGNTIYF
. TRBD1 TRBJ2-7 TRBV10-1 TGCGCCAGCAGTCAGGGACAGGACTCCTACGAGCAGTACTTC CASSQGQDSYEQYF
once . TRBJ2-7 TRBV7-9 TGTGCCAGCGGGGAGTACGAGCAGTACTTC CASGEYEQYF
few TRBD2 TRBJ2-3 TRBV5-4 TGTGCCAGCAGAGACCAGCGGGGCAGCACAGATACGCAGTATTTT CASRDQRGSTDTQYF
. . TRBJ1-5 TRBV12-5 TGTGCTAGTGGTTTAAAGGAGGGACCCCAGCATTTT CASGLKEGPQHF
. TRBD2 TRBJ2-2 TRBV12-5 TGTGCTAGTGGTTTACGAGCGGGGGAAGGGGGGCCCGCCGGGGAGCTGTTTTTT CASGLRAGEGGPAGELFF
. TRBD1 TRBJ2-2 TRBV5-4 TGTGCCAGCAGCTTGCGACAGGGCGAGCTGTTTTTT CASSLRQGELFF
. . TRBJ2-1 TRBV2 TGTGCCAGCAAACAGGGTTTAATCAATGAGCAGTTCTTC CASKQGLINEQFF
. TRBD2 TRBJ2-1 TRBV7-9 TGTGCCAGCAGCTCCTTAGGGGGCGGGGGGGCATCCGAGCAGTTCTTC CASSSLGGGGASEQFF
. TRBD1 TRBJ1-2 TRBV9 TGTGCCAGCAGCGCAAGACCACAGGGGACTCTCTATGGCTACACCTTC CASSARPQGTLYGYTF
. TRBD1 TRBJ1-2 TRBV19 TGTGCCAGTAGGCAGGGGGCCGCCTATGGCTACACCTTC CASRQGAAYGYTF
. . TRBJ1-5 TRBV7-9 TGTGCCAGCAGCGCCCTAGGGGGTCGCAATCAGCCCCAGCATTTT CASSALGGRNQPQHF
few . TRBJ2-3 TRBV6-5 TGTGCCAGCAGGGGGCTAGGAATGGGGTCAGATACGCAGTATTTT CASRGLGMGSDTQYF
few . TRBJ2-5 TRBV18 TGTGCCAGCTCACCAGCGGGGAAGACCCAGTACTTC CASSPAGKTQYF
. . TRBJ2-7 TRBV6-6 TGTGCCAGCAGCCCACAGGGATACTACGAGCAGTACTTC CASSPQGYYEQYF
. . TRBJ1-1 TRBV29-1 TGCAGCGCCCAGGGCGGGGGAGGGCACACTGAAGCTTTCTTT CSAQGGGGHTEAFF
. . TRBJ1-1 TRBV5-1 TGCGCCAGCAGCTTGAACGCCGGAGGTGGCACTGAAGCTTTCTTT CASSLNAGGGTEAFF
once . TRBJ1-1 TRBV6-4 TGTGCCAGCAGTGACTCGGCGGTAACTGAAGCTTTCTTT CASSDSAVTEAFF
. . TRBJ2-1 TRBV5-8 TGTGCCAGCAGCTTGGCCGTGGGGGGGCTTTACAATGAGCAGTTCTTC CASSLAVGGLYNEQFF
once TRBD1 TRBJ2-7 TRBV5-1 TGCGCCAGCAGCTTGGGGACAGGGGGCGCGGGGTACGAGCAGTACTTC CASSLGTGGAGYEQYF
. TRBD2 TRBJ2-3 TRBV4-3 TGCGCCAGCAGCCAAGACCTAGCGGGGGCGGGAAGCACAGATACGCAGTATTTT CASSQDLAGAGSTDTQYF
. . TRBJ2-7 TRBV27 TGTGCCAGCAGCGACACTAGTCGGGACTACGAGCAGTACTTC CASSDTSRDYEQYF
. TRBD2 TRBJ2-1 TRBV27 TGTGCCAGCAGTTTATTTGGGGGGGTCTCCAGCACCTACAATGAGCAGTTCTTC CASSLFGGVSSTYNEQFF
few TRBD2 TRBJ2-1 TRBV5-5 TGTGCCAGCAGCTCCCCGGGACTAGCGGGGGGGCTCTACAATGAGCAGTTCTTC CASSSPGLAGGLYNEQFF
. TRBD1 TRBJ1-4 TRBV9 TGTGCCAGCAGCGTCACAGGGGGCACTAATGAAAAACTGTTTTTT CASSVTGGTNEKLFF
few . TRBJ1-2 TRBV11-1 TGTGCCAGCAGCTTAGTCACAGGGTATGGCTACACCTTC CASSLVTGYGYTF
. TRBD1 TRBJ1-1 TRBV7-8 TGTGCCAGCAGCTTAGGCAGGGGGCACACTGAAGCTTTCTTT CASSLGRGHTEAFF
. TRBD1 TRBJ1-2 TRBV7-6 TGTGCCAGCAGCTCCGGACAGGGTGGAGCGCTAGGCGGCTACACCTTC CASSSGQGGALGGYTF
. . TRBJ1-5 TRBV28 TGTGCCAGCAGTTTACTACAGGGAAGTCAGCCCCAGCATTTT CASSLLQGSQPQHF
. . TRBJ2-7 TRBV5-6 TGTGCCAGCAGCTTGGCCTTGGGTCAGGGGCACGAGCAGTACTTC CASSLALGQGHEQYF
. . TRBJ1-2 TRBV2 TGTGCCAGCAGTGAATTGGGCAGGGAGGGTTATGGCTACACCTTC CASSELGREGYGYTF
. TRBD1 TRBJ2-1 TRBV7-9 TGTGCCAGCAGCTTACTACAGGGGGTAGGCAATGAGCAGTTCTTC CASSLLQGVGNEQFF
. . TRBJ1-2 TRBV5-1 TGCGCCAGCAGCTTATTGGGGAGGGGCTACACCTTC CASSLLGRGYTF
once . TRBJ2-7 TRBV2 TGTGCCAGCAGTTACGAGGGCCCCATCGAGCAGTACTTC CASSYEGPIEQYF
. . TRBJ2-7 TRBV6-6 TGTGCCAGCGGGGTTAGCGGCTCATCCTACGAGCAGTACTTC CASGVSGSSYEQYF
. . TRBJ2-3 TRBV6-1 TGTGCCAGCAGTGAAAGCCCCCCCAACATGGGGCGTACGCAGTATTTT CASSESPPNMGRTQYF
. . TRBJ2-1 TRBV9 TGTGCCAGCACCAAGGACAGTCGTACCTACAATGAGCAGTTCTTC CASTKDSRTYNEQFF
few . TRBJ2-3 TRBV7-2 TGTGCCAGCAGCTTGGGGGCGGGGGGCACAGATACGCAGTATTTT CASSLGAGGTDTQYF
. . TRBJ2-7 TRBV9 TGTGCCAGCAGCGTTCAGCCAGGGAATTCCTACGAGCAGTACTTC CASSVQPGNSYEQYF
. TRBD1 TRBJ1-6 TRBV28 TGTGCCGGCACCAGGGGGAACGTCTATAATTCACCCCTCCACTTT CAGTRGNVYNSPLHF
. TRBD1 TRBJ2-2 TRBV6-4 TGTGCCAGCAGTAGGACAGGGGCGAGCGGGGAGCTGTTTTTT CASSRTGASGELFF
. . TRBJ1-2 TRBV7-9 TGTGCCAGCAGAATAACAGCCGGCCAGGATGGCTACACCTTC CASRITAGQDGYTF
. . TRBJ2-7 TRBV15 TGTGCCACCAGCAGAGCCTCTGGACAGCCCTACGAGCAGTACTTC CATSRASGQPYEQYF
. . TRBJ1-2 TRBV4-3 TGCGCCAGCAGCCAAGTGTGGGGAGGGGCAGGGGGCTACACCTTC CASSQVWGGAGGYTF
medium-sized . TRBJ1-1 TRBV7-4 TGTGCCAGCAGCTTTCCCCACATGAACACTGAAGCTTTCTTT CASSFPHMNTEAFF
. . TRBJ1-2 TRBV7-4 TGTGCCAGCAGCCCAGGTGGGAGTAACTATGGCTACACCTTC CASSPGGSNYGYTF
. TRBD1 TRBJ2-4 TRBV6-5 TGTGCCACGGGGACAGTTCAAAACATTCAGTACTTC CATGTVQNIQYF
. . TRBJ2-3 TRBV25-1 TGTGCCAGCAGTGCCCGTACAAGGGGTGGGGGCACAGATACGCAGTATTTT CASSARTRGGGTDTQYF
few TRBD1 TRBJ1-5 TRBV9 TGTGCCAGCAGCGTAGGTACCGATCTAGGGACAGGGGCCCAGCATTTT CASSVGTDLGTGAQHF
. . TRBJ1-1 TRBV27 TGTGCCAGCAGGACCTCCCCGGGGGTGAACACTGAAGCTTTCTTT CASRTSPGVNTEAFF
. . TRBJ1-5 TRBV5-1 TGCGCCAGCAGCTTATCCATTGATCAGCCCCAGCATTTT CASSLSIDQPQHF
. . TRBJ1-1 TRBV6-6 TGTGCCAGCAGTTACGAAAGAGTCACTGAAGCTTTCTTT CASSYERVTEAFF
. TRBD2 TRBJ2-2 TRBV11-2 TGTGCCAGCAGCTCGCCGGCTAGCGGGGTCACCGGGGAGCTGTTTTTT CASSSPASGVTGELFF
once TRBD1 TRBJ1-6 TRBV19 TGTGCCAGTAAAACAGACAGGGGCGCCGGTTCACCCCTCCACTTT CASKTDRGAGSPLHF
. . TRBJ2-3 TRBV28 TGTGCCGGCAGTTCTAGCACAGATACGCAGTATTTT CAGSSSTDTQYF
few TRBD1 TRBJ2-7 TRBV11-2 TGTGCCAGCAGCGGCGACAGGGGCTACGAGCAGTACTTC CASSGDRGYEQYF